This is a list of T cell receptor beta chains from one sample in a study of OX40 agonist ivuxolimab in advanced cancers. Sequencing used immunoSEQ multiplex PCR; TCRdb keeps in-frame clones, though not all of them. The sample lists about 96,000 clones, about 90% seen once, with around 1.5% in the top ten. The sequenced sample was CD4+ or CD8+ T cells sorted from blood, obtained in a trial of the OX40 agonist ivuxolimab. The source is an adult with an advanced solid tumor such as melanoma, head and neck, liver or kidney cancer. Both conserved end residues are part of each CDR3. Fields, in order: D gene, clone size, V gene, J gene, CDR3 protein, CDR3 DNA. D genes are given only for firm matches. Clone size, where shown, is once, few, many, or a class for clones that have expanded.

D: .; size: .; V: TRBV30; J: TRBJ1-2; CDR3: CAWSQDRRYGYTF; DNA: TGTGCCTGGAGCCAGGACAGAAGATATGGCTACACCTTC
D: TRBD1; size: .; V: TRBV30; J: TRBJ2-4; CDR3: CAWSPGQNIQYF; DNA: TGTGCCTGGAGTCCGGGACAGAACATTCAGTACTTC
D: TRBD1; size: .; V: TRBV5-1; J: TRBJ1-6; CDR3: CASSSEGTGVKNSPLHF; DNA: TGCGCCAGCAGTTCTGAAGGGACAGGGGTCAAGAATTCACCCCTCCACTTT
D: .; size: .; V: TRBV5-1; J: TRBJ2-3; CDR3: CASSTGGGTVSDTQYF; DNA: TGCGCCAGCAGCACCGGCGGCGGGACGGTGTCAGATACGCAGTATTTT
D: .; size: .; V: TRBV2; J: TRBJ1-4; CDR3: CASSVDSNNEKLFF; DNA: TGTGCCAGCAGTGTGGACAGCAATAATGAAAAACTGTTTTTT
D: .; size: .; V: TRBV5-1; J: TRBJ2-2; CDR3: CASSRDGSTGELFF; DNA: TGCGCCAGCAGCAGGGACGGAAGCACCGGGGAGCTGTTTTTT
D: .; size: .; V: TRBV28; J: TRBJ1-2; CDR3: CATSPDAYGYTF; DNA: TGTGCCACCTCCCCCGACGCCTATGGCTACACCTTC
D: .; size: once; V: TRBV28; J: TRBJ1-2; CDR3: CASKGSADYGYTF; DNA: TGTGCCAGCAAGGGTTCGGCTGACTATGGCTACACCTTC
D: .; size: .; V: TRBV7-8; J: TRBJ2-7; CDR3: CASSLGWGAGSYEQYF; DNA: TGTGCCAGCAGCTTAGGTTGGGGTGCAGGATCCTACGAGCAGTACTTC
D: .; size: .; V: TRBV27; J: TRBJ2-5; CDR3: CASSLPSPSKETQYF; DNA: TGTGCCAGCAGTTTACCGTCCCCTAGTAAAGAGACCCAGTACTTC
D: .; size: .; V: TRBV27; J: TRBJ2-1; CDR3: CASSFIDEYNEQFF; DNA: TGTGCCAGCAGTTTTATTGACGAGTACAATGAGCAGTTCTTC
D: .; size: few; V: TRBV30; J: TRBJ1-4; CDR3: CAWTGPTLTGEKLFF; DNA: TGTGCCTGGACTGGGCCTACCCTAACGGGAGAAAAACTGTTTTTT
D: TRBD1; size: .; V: TRBV28; J: TRBJ1-5; CDR3: CASSFGTGGNQPQHF; DNA: TGTGCCAGCAGTTTTGGGACAGGGGGGAATCAGCCCCAGCATTTT
D: TRBD2; size: .; V: TRBV18; J: TRBJ2-4; CDR3: CASSPPGLADIQYF; DNA: TGTGCCAGCTCACCCCCGGGACTAGCGGACATTCAGTACTTC
D: TRBD2; size: .; V: TRBV7-2; J: TRBJ2-3; CDR3: CASSLAGVSGRGADTQYF; DNA: TGTGCCAGCAGCTTAGCGGGGGTTAGCGGGAGGGGCGCAGATACGCAGTATTTT
D: TRBD1; size: .; V: TRBV5-1; J: TRBJ1-5; CDR3: CASSPETGPYSNQPQHF; DNA: TGCGCCAGCAGCCCAGAGACAGGGCCTTATAGCAATCAGCCCCAGCATTTT
D: TRBD1; size: .; V: TRBV6-6; J: TRBJ2-5; CDR3: CASTLPDRGQETQYF; DNA: TGTGCCAGCACTTTGCCAGACAGGGGCCAAGAGACCCAGTACTTC
D: .; size: .; V: TRBV2; J: TRBJ1-1; CDR3: CAGLTDLNTEAFF; DNA: TGTGCCGGACTGACCGATTTGAACACTGAAGCTTTCTTT
D: TRBD1; size: .; V: TRBV10-1; J: TRBJ2-5; CDR3: CASSESIRGRETQYF; DNA: TGCGCCAGCAGTGAGTCGATCAGGGGGCGGGAGACCCAGTACTTC
D: .; size: .; V: TRBV28; J: TRBJ1-1; CDR3: CASSSPQGGMNTEAFF; DNA: TGTGCCAGCAGTTCTCCCCAGGGAGGCATGAACACTGAAGCTTTCTTT
D: TRBD1; size: .; V: TRBV9; J: TRBJ2-2; CDR3: CASSVRARTGGTGELFF; DNA: TGTGCCAGCAGCGTTAGAGCCAGGACAGGGGGGACCGGGGAGCTGTTTTTT
D: TRBD1; size: once; V: TRBV19; J: TRBJ1-3; CDR3: CASVDRGLGNTIYF; DNA: TGTGCCAGCGTGGACAGGGGGCTTGGAAACACCATATATTTT
D: .; size: .; V: TRBV7-2; J: TRBJ2-3; CDR3: CASTNTGTGADTQYF; DNA: TGTGCCAGCACTAACACGGGGACGGGGGCGGATACGCAGTATTTT
D: .; size: .; V: TRBV6-5; J: TRBJ1-1; CDR3: CACNAGWGNTEAFF; DNA: TGTGCCTGCAACGCGGGCTGGGGGAACACTGAAGCTTTCTTT
D: TRBD1; size: .; V: TRBV27; J: TRBJ2-2; CDR3: CASSPRTGVGGELFF; DNA: TGTGCCAGCAGTCCCCGGACAGGGGTCGGCGGGGAGCTGTTTTTT
D: TRBD2; size: .; V: TRBV4-3; J: TRBJ2-1; CDR3: CASSQELAGSYNEQFF; DNA: TGCGCCAGCAGCCAAGAACTAGCGGGTTCCTACAATGAGCAGTTCTTC
D: .; size: .; V: TRBV6-1; J: TRBJ2-7; CDR3: CASSEHAGVGEQYF; DNA: TGTGCCAGCAGTGAACACGCAGGGGTGGGCGAGCAGTACTTC
D: TRBD1; size: .; V: TRBV7-8; J: TRBJ1-2; CDR3: CASSSLDRINYGYTF; DNA: TGTGCCAGCAGCTCTTTGGACAGGATCAACTATGGCTACACCTTC
D: .; size: .; V: TRBV7-2; J: TRBJ2-3; CDR3: CASSLEVSDTQYF; DNA: TGTGCCAGCAGCTTAGAGGTTTCGGATACGCAGTATTTT
D: .; size: .; V: TRBV15; J: TRBJ1-4; CDR3: CATSRVSRRGADEKLFF; DNA: TGTGCCACCAGCAGAGTATCCCGGAGGGGCGCGGACGAAAAACTGTTTTTT
D: .; size: .; V: TRBV4-1; J: TRBJ2-1; CDR3: CASSQETGEPYNEQFF; DNA: TGCGCCAGCAGCCAAGAAACCGGGGAGCCTTACAATGAGCAGTTCTTC
D: .; size: .; V: TRBV28; J: TRBJ2-4; CDR3: CASARWLNKNIQYF; DNA: TGTGCCAGCGCCAGGTGGTTGAACAAAAACATTCAGTACTTC
D: TRBD2; size: .; V: TRBV6-5; J: TRBJ2-7; CDR3: CASSYGLAGAREQYF; DNA: TGTGCCAGCAGTTATGGACTAGCGGGAGCACGCGAGCAGTACTTC
D: .; size: .; V: TRBV7-6; J: TRBJ2-2; CDR3: CASSPGTQVGELFF; DNA: TGTGCCAGCAGCCCCGGGACCCAGGTTGGGGAGCTGTTTTTT
D: .; size: .; V: TRBV7-2; J: TRBJ1-4; CDR3: CASRRNPGQGEKLFF; DNA: TGTGCCAGCAGGAGAAATCCCGGGCAGGGCGAAAAACTGTTTTTT
D: TRBD1; size: .; V: TRBV5-1; J: TRBJ2-5; CDR3: CASTQGQYQETQYF; DNA: TGCGCCAGCACACAGGGACAGTACCAAGAGACCCAGTACTTC
D: TRBD2; size: .; V: TRBV2; J: TRBJ2-1; CDR3: CASSERLAGVGNEQFF; DNA: TGTGCCAGCAGTGAGAGACTAGCGGGAGTCGGGAATGAGCAGTTCTTC
D: .; size: .; V: TRBV20-1; J: TRBJ1-4; CDR3: CGAGDNEKLFF; DNA: TGCGGGGCGGGCGATAATGAAAAACTGTTTTTT
D: TRBD1; size: .; V: TRBV4-1; J: TRBJ2-3; CDR3: CASSRLTLPGQGAGRNTQYF; DNA: TGCGCCAGCAGCCGTCTGACATTGCCGGGACAGGGGGCAGGACGAAATACGCAGTATTTT
D: TRBD1; size: .; V: TRBV7-9; J: TRBJ2-2; CDR3: CASSFPRQGETGELFF; DNA: TGTGCCAGCAGCTTCCCGAGACAGGGGGAAACCGGGGAGCTGTTTTTT
D: .; size: .; V: TRBV10-3; J: TRBJ2-3; CDR3: CAISAVTDTQYF; DNA: TGTGCCATCAGTGCTGTTACAGATACGCAGTATTTT
D: .; size: .; V: TRBV30; J: TRBJ1-5; CDR3: CAWSSSGGQGQPQHF; DNA: TGTGCCTGGAGTTCTTCCGGAGGGCAGGGTCAGCCCCAGCATTTT
D: .; size: .; V: TRBV29-1; J: TRBJ1-4; CDR3: CSHRGTNEKLFF; DNA: TGCAGCCATCGGGGAACTAATGAAAAACTGTTTTTT
D: .; size: few; V: TRBV14; J: TRBJ1-4; CDR3: CASSQGVGGKNEKLFF; DNA: TGTGCCAGCAGCCAAGGGGTCGGGGGGAAGAATGAAAAACTGTTTTTT
D: TRBD2; size: .; V: TRBV5-4; J: TRBJ2-3; CDR3: CASSTDGRSDTQYF; DNA: TGTGCCAGCAGCACCGACGGGAGGTCTGATACGCAGTATTTT
D: .; size: .; V: TRBV7-2; J: TRBJ2-1; CDR3: CASITGRTYNEQFF; DNA: TGTGCCAGCATAACTGGGCGGACCTACAATGAGCAGTTCTTC
D: TRBD2; size: .; V: TRBV10-2; J: TRBJ2-7; CDR3: CASSSGPSGRAPFEQYF; DNA: TGCGCCAGTTCGTCCGGCCCTAGCGGGAGGGCCCCTTTCGAGCAGTACTTC
D: .; size: .; V: TRBV4-2; J: TRBJ2-2; CDR3: CASSSGMFTGELFF; DNA: TGTGCCAGCAGCTCCGGGATGTTCACCGGGGAGCTGTTTTTT
D: TRBD1; size: .; V: TRBV28; J: TRBJ1-2; CDR3: CASSSPPGQTYGYTF; DNA: TGTGCCAGCAGTTCCCCTCCGGGACAGACGTATGGCTACACCTTC
D: .; size: .; V: TRBV11-3; J: TRBJ2-3; CDR3: CASARERTDTQYF; DNA: TGTGCCAGCGCGAGGGAGCGCACAGATACGCAGTATTTT
D: .; size: .; V: TRBV29-1; J: TRBJ1-2; CDR3: CSVERIYYGYTF; DNA: TGCAGCGTTGAGAGGATCTACTATGGCTACACCTTC
D: TRBD1; size: .; V: TRBV2; J: TRBJ1-6; CDR3: CASSTPLAGTEDSPLHF; DNA: TGTGCCAGCAGTACTCCTCTGGCCGGGACAGAGGATTCACCCCTCCACTTT
D: .; size: .; V: TRBV11-2; J: TRBJ1-1; CDR3: CASSFLEGPSAEAFF; DNA: TGTGCCAGCAGCTTCCTCGAGGGTCCCTCGGCTGAAGCTTTCTTT
D: .; size: .; V: TRBV7-8; J: TRBJ1-3; CDR3: CASSPVAVGNTIYF; DNA: TGTGCCAGCAGCCCCGTGGCAGTGGGAAACACCATATATTTT
D: .; size: .; V: TRBV7-8; J: TRBJ2-1; CDR3: CASSPTWVAVGSYNEQFF; DNA: TGTGCCAGCAGCCCCACCTGGGTAGCGGTAGGGTCCTACAATGAGCAGTTCTTC